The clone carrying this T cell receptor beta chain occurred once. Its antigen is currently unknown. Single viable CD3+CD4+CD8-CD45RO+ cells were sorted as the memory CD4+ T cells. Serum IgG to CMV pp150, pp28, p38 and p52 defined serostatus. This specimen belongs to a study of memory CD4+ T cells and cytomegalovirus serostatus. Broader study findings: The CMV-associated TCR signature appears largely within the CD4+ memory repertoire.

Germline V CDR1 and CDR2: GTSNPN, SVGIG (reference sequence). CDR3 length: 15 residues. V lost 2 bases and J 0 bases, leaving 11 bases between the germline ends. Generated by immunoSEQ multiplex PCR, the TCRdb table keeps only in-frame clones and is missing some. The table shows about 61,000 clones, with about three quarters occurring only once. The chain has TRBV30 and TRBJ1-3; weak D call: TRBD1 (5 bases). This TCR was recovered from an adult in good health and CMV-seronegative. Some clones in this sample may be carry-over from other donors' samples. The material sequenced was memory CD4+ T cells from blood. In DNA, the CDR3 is TGTGCCTGGAGTTTCGCCGGGACCTCTGGAAACACCATATATTTT. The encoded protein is CAWSFAGTSGNTIYF.